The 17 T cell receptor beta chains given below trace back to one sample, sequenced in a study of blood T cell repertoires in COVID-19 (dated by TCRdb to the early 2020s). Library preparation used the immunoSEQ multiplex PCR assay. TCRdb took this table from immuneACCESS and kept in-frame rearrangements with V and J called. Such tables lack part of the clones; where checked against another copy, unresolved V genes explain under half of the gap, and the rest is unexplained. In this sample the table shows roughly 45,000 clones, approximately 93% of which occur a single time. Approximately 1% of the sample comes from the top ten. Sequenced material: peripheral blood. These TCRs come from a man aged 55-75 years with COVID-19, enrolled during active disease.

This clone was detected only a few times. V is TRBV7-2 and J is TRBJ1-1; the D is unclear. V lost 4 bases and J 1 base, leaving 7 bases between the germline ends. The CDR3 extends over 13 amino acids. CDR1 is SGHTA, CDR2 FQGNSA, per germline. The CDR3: CASSSVRNTEAFF. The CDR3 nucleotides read TGTGCCAGCAGCTCGGTGAGGAACACTGAAGCTTTCTTT.

CDR3 residues: CASSSAGIYSNQPQHF. In nucleotides, the CDR3 is TGTGCCAGCAGCTCAGCAGGGATTTATAGCAATCAGCCCCAGCATTTT. The gene calls are TRBV5-6 and TRBJ1-5; D possibly corresponds to TRBD1 (5 bases). Germline CDR1 and CDR2: SGHDT and YYEEEE. Trimming left V 3 bases short and J 0 bases short, with 13 bases between. CDR3 length equals 16 residues. The full variable domain, in which reference TRBV5-6 and TRBJ1-5 provide the parts outside the CDR3, is DAGVTQSPTHLIKTRGQQVTLRCSPKSGHDTVSWYQQALGQGPQFIFQYYEEEERQRGNFPDRFSGHQFPNYSSELNVNALLLGDSALYLCASSSAGIYSNQPQHFGDGTRLSIL.

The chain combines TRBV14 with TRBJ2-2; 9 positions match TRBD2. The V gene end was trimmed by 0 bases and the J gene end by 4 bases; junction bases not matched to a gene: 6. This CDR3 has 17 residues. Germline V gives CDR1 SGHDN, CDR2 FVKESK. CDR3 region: CASSQDGTSWFTGELFF. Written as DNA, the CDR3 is TGTGCCAGCAGCCAAGACGGGACTAGCTGGTTCACCGGGGAGCTGTTTTTT.

CDR3 sequence (DNA): TGTGCCAGCAGTTCGGGACTGGTTAAAGAGACCCAGTACTTC. Translating it yields CASSSGLVKETQYF. The chain links TRBV5-8 to TRBJ2-5, with D maybe TRBD2 (6 bases). This CDR3 region has 14 residues. With 5 bases removed from V and 3 bases from J, the gap between germline ends came to 14 bases. From germline, CDR1 is SGHTS and CDR2 YDEGEE. The entire variable domain, with the rest obtained from reference TRBV5-8 and TRBJ2-5, is as follows: EAGVTQSPTHLIKTRGQQATLRCSPISGHTSVYWYQQALGLGLQFLLWYDEGEERNRGNFPPRFSGRQFPNYSSELNVNALELEDSALYLCASSSGLVKETQYFGPGTRLLVL.

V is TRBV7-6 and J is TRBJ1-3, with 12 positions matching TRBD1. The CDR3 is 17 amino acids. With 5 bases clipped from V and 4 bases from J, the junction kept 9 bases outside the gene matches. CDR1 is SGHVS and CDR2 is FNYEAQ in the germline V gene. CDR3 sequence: CASSRGTGGFSGNTIYF. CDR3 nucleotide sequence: TGTGCCAGCAGCCGTGGGACAGGGGGCTTCTCCGGAAACACCATATATTTT. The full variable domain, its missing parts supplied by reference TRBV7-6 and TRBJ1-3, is GAGVSQSPRYKVTKRGQDVALRCDPISGHVSLYWYRQALGQGPEFLTYFNYEAQQDKSGLPNDRFSAERPEGSISTLTIQRTEQRDSAMYRCASSRGTGGFSGNTIYFGEGSWLTVV.

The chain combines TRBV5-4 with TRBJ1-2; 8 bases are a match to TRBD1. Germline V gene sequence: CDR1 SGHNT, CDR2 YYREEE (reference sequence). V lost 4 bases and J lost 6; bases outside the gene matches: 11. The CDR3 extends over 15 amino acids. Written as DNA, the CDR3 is TGTGCCAGCAGCCTGCAAGGGGGACAGGCCGATGGCTACACCTTC. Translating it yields CASSLQGGQADGYTF.

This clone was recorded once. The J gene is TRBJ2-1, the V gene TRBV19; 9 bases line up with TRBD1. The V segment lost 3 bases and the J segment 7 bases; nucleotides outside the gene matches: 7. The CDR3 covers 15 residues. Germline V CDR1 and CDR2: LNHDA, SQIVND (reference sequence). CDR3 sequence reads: CASSILGDRVNEQFF. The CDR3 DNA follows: TGTGCCAGTAGTATTCTTGGGGACAGGGTGAATGAGCAGTTCTTC.

The CDR3 sequence is CASSEAQAGGRTSTQYF. In DNA, the CDR3 is TGTGCCAGCAGTGAAGCTCAAGCGGGAGGCCGTACTTCTACGCAGTATTTT. The chain is built from TRBV2 and TRBJ2-3, with 9 bases that match TRBD2. CDR1 is SNHLY, CDR2 FYNNEI, per germline. The CDR3 covers 17 residues. V lost 0 bases and J lost 8; bases outside the gene matches: 12.

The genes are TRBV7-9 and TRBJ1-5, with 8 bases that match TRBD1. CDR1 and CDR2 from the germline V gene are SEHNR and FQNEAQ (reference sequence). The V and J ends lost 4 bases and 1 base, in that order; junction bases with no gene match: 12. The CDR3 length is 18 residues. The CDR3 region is CASSSYIRGQGSNQPQHF. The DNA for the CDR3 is TGTGCCAGCAGCTCATATATCCGAGGACAGGGAAGCAATCAGCCCCAGCATTTT.

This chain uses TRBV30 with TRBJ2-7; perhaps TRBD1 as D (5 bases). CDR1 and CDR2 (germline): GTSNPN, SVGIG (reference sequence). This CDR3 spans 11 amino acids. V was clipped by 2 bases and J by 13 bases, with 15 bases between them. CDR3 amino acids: CAWSIQATLYF. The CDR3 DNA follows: TGTGCCTGGAGTATACAGGCGACCCTTTACTTC. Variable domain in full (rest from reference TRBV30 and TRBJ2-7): SQTIHQWPATLVQPVGSPLSLECTVEGTSNPNLYWYRQAAGRGLQLLFYSVGIGQISSEVPQNLSASRPQDRQFILSSKKLLLSDSGFYLCAWSIQATLYFGPGTRLTVT.

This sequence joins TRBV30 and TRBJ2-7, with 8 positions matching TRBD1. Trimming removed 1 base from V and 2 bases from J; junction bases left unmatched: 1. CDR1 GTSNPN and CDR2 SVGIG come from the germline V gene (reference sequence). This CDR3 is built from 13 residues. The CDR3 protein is CAWSAGGTYEQYF. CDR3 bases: TGTGCCTGGAGTGCAGGGGGCACCTACGAGCAGTACTTC.

The CDR3 reads CASSHTTRGEQYF. The CDR3 bases are TGTGCCAGCAGCCACACGACGCGCGGCGAGCAGTACTTC. The rearrangement uses TRBV3-1 (or the pseudogene TRBV3-2) and TRBJ2-7, with no clear D. The length of the CDR3 is 13 residues. Germline V CDR1 and CDR2: LGHDT, YNNKEL (reference sequence). The V and J ends lost 3 bases and 6 bases respectively, with 12 bases between them.

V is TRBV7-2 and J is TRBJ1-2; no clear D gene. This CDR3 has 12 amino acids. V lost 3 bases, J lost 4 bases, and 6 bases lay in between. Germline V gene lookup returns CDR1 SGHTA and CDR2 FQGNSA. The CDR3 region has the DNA TGTGCCAGCAGCTTCGCGAGCTATGGCTACACCTTC. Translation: CASSFASYGYTF.

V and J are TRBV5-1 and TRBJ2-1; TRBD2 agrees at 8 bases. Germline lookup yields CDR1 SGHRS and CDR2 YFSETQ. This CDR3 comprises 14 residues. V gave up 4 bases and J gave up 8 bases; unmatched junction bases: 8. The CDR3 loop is CASSRGSGGHEQFF. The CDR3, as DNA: TGCGCCAGCAGCAGGGGGAGCGGGGGCCATGAGCAGTTCTTC.

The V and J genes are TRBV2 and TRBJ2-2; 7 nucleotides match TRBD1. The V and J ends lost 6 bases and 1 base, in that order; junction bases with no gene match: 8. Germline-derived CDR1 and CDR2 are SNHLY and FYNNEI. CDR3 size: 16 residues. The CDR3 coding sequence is TGTGCCAGCAGGAAAAGACAGGGCGAGAACACCGGGGAGCTGTTTTTT. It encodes CASRKRQGENTGELFF.

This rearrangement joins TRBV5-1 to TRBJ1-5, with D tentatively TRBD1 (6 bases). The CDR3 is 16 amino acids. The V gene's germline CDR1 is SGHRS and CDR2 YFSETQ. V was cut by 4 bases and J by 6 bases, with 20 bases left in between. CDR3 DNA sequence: TGCGCCAGCAGCCCGGGTGATGGGGGCTGGGGTCAGCCCCAGCATTTT. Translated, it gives CASSPGDGGWGQPQHF.

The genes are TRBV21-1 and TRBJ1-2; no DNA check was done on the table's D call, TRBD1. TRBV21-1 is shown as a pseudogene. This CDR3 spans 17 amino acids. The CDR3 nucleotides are TGTGCCAGCAGCAAAAGACAGCCAAATTTCACTAACTATGGCTACACCTTC. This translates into CASSKRQPNFTNYGYTF.